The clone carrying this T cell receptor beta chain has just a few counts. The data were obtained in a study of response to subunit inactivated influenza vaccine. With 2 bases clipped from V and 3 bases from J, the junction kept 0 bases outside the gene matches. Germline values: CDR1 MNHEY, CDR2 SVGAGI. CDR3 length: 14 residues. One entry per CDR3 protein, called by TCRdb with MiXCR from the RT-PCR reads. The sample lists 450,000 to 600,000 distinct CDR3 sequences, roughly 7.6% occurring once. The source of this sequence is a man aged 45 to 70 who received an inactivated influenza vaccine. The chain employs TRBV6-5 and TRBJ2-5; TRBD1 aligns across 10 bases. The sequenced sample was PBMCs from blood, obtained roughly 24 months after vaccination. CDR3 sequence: CASSYGTGEETQYF. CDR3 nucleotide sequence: TGTGCCAGCAGTTACGGGACAGGGGAAGAGACCCAGTACTTC.